This entry lists 5 T cell receptor beta chains sequenced from one sample in a study of vaccination effects on CD4 cells after COVID-19. Sequencing was preceded by expansion of antigen-specific CD4+ T cells with viral peptide pools in the ViraFEST assay. Scientists isolated CD4+ T cells after a roughly ten-day culture period ended. None of these healthy vaccinees had been infected with SARS-CoV-2 before vaccination. Their antigens remain unidentified. TCRdb's copy holds only in-frame clones and misses some; the assay was immunoSEQ multiplex PCR. The table has tens of thousands of clones, over 60% seen once. This specimen consisted of CD4+ T cells from PBMCs cultured with HCoV-NL63 spike peptides, obtained before COVID-19 vaccination. The origin of the receptors is a human donor who received a COVID-19 vaccine.

This chain links TRBV4-1 with TRBJ1-5; D gene ambiguous. The CDR3 consists of 15 residues. Per the germline V gene, CDR1 is MGHRA and CDR2 is YSYEKL. V shed 1 base and J shed 4 bases, with 11 bases lying between them. CDR3 sequence reads: CASSQVRPWNQPQHF. CDR3 nucleotides: TGCGCCAGCAGCCAAGTACGACCCTGGAATCAGCCCCAGCATTTT.

The rearrangement uses TRBV14 and TRBJ2-2; no clear D gene. Trimming shortened V by 6 bases and J by 0 bases, and 5 bases separated the two germline ends. The CDR3 is 13 residues long. From germline, CDR1 is SGHDN and CDR2 FVKESK. The CDR3 sequence is CASSRANTGELFF. The CDR3, as DNA: TGTGCCAGCAGTCGGGCGAACACCGGGGAGCTGTTTTTT.

The chain employs TRBV18 and TRBJ2-1, with D uncertain. The germline V gene has CDR1 KGHSH and CDR2 LQKENI. This CDR3 is built from 12 residues. V lost 2 bases to trimming and J lost 12 bases, with 11 bases between them. CDR3 in amino acids: CASSPTDLRQFF. The CDR3 nucleotides are TGTGCCAGCTCACCAACAGATCTCCGGCAGTTCTTC.

This clone was observed a few times. The gene calls are TRBV7-9 and TRBJ1-5; D is ambiguous. CDR3 length equals 11 residues. The V gene lost 5 bases and the J gene lost 7 bases, with 6 bases spanning the gap. Germline V CDR1 and CDR2: SEHNR, FQNEAQ (reference sequence). CDR3 coding DNA: TGTGCCAGCAGCGTCAGGCAGCCCCAGCATTTT. Translation gives CASSVRQPQHF.

The chain uses TRBV28 and TRBJ2-7; D might be TRBD2 (5 bases). Trimming stripped 11 bases from V and 0 bases from J, with 17 bases between. Germline assignment: CDR1 MDHEN and CDR2 SYDVKM. CDR3 size: 14 residues. CDR3 nucleotides: TGTGCCTGGGCAAGGGCGGGCCTCTCCTACGAGCAGTACTTC. Protein sequence: CAWARAGLSYEQYF.